A single sample is the source of the 30 T cell receptor beta chains below, sequenced in a study of early T cells in non-severe SARS-CoV-2 infection. TCRdb reanalysed the 5' RACE reads using MiXCR and keeps one entry per CDR3 protein. The table records about 64,000 distinct CDR3 sequences, roughly 13% of them present only once. Sequences were derived from whole blood, sampled at baseline. The origin of the receptors is an adult who was a healthcare worker with PCR-confirmed SARS-CoV-2 infection or an uninfected control (not recorded which).

V is TRBV12-3 or TRBV12-4 and J is TRBJ2-5; unclear D gene. The CDR3 covers 13 residues. V gave up 5 bases and J gave up 5 bases, with 12 bases separating them. This CDR3 reads CASSPPRSETQYF. The DNA for the CDR3 is TGTGCCAGCAGTCCTCCGCGATCCGAGACCCAGTACTTC.

This clonotype was counted a few times. This chain uses TRBV6-1 with TRBJ1-6; tentative D call: TRBD1 (6 bases). Trimming removed 7 bases from V and 0 bases from J, with 13 bases in between. Germline CDR1 reads MNHNS; CDR2 reads SASEGT. The CDR3 runs 16 residues. The CDR3 DNA reads as TGTGCCAGCATTAGACAGGACAGCTCCTATAATTCACCCCTCCACTTT. Translation: CASIRQDSSYNSPLHF.

There are a few counts of this clonotype. This rearrangement joins TRBV7-8 to TRBJ1-5, with D unresolved. Trimming took 2 bases from V and 7 from J, leaving 15 bases between them. Germline V lookup: CDR1 SGHVS, CDR2 FQNEAQ. The CDR3 runs to 15 residues. CDR3 sequence reads: CASSLLPIPQQPQHF. DNA for the CDR3: TGTGCCAGCAGCTTACTCCCCATACCCCAGCAGCCCCAGCATTTT.

This clonotype was seen just once. V and J are TRBV7-2 and TRBJ2-7; 7 bases fit TRBD1. CDR1 is SGHTA, CDR2 FQGNSA, per germline. V trimming: 5 bases; J trimming: 7 bases; junction bases outside the gene matches: 11. The CDR3 is 14 amino acids. This CDR3 is CASSRNRGAEEQYF. DNA for the CDR3: TGTGCCAGCAGCAGAAACAGGGGAGCGGAAGAGCAGTACTTC.

CDR3 sequence: CASSQDQGNTEAFF. The CDR3 bases are TGTGCCAGCAGCCAAGATCAAGGGAACACTGAAGCTTTCTTT. The gene calls are TRBV14 and TRBJ1-1; D remains ambiguous. Trimming removed 0 bases at V and 1 base at J, with 6 bases between. CDR1 and CDR2 (germline): SGHDN, FVKESK. The CDR3 length is 14 residues.

This clonotype was seen a few times. The chain uses TRBV20-1 and TRBJ2-3; 8 bases match TRBD2. After removal of 7 bases from V and 6 bases from J, the junction contained 6 bases not matched to a gene. CDR1 and CDR2 (germline): DFQATT, SNEGSKA (reference sequence). The CDR3 totals 12 residues. The CDR3: CSVAGRWDTQYF. The DNA for the CDR3 is TGCAGTGTAGCGGGGAGGTGGGATACGCAGTATTTT.

Only a few counts were recorded for this clonotype. The V call is TRBV28, the J call TRBJ1-2; D not resolved. The germline V and J ends were trimmed by 3 bases and 3 bases, with 5 bases remaining between them. Per the germline V gene, CDR1 is MDHEN and CDR2 is SYDVKM. CDR3 size: 12 residues. In DNA, the CDR3 is TGTGCCAGCAGTTTCGAGGACTATGGCTACACCTTC. Its translation: CASSFEDYGYTF.

This clonotype has at least ten counts. The chain uses TRBV2 and TRBJ1-5, with D possibly matching TRBD1 (5 bases). V was clipped by 4 bases and J by 1 base, with 11 bases between them. CDR3 length equals 15 residues. Germline V lookup: CDR1 SNHLY, CDR2 FYNNEI. The CDR3 region is CASSARGMSNQPQHF. In DNA form, the CDR3 reads TGTGCCAGCAGTGCGCGGGGGATGAGCAATCAGCCCCAGCATTTT.

V usage is TRBV18 and J usage is TRBJ1-1, with D perhaps matching TRBD1 (5 bases). This CDR3 contains 19 residues. V dropped 3 bases and J dropped 0 bases, with 23 bases sitting between them. CDR1 is KGHSH and CDR2 is LQKENI in the germline V gene. The CDR3 DNA reads TGTGCCAGCTCACCCCCGGCGGGGGTCCCATTCAATATGAACACTGAAGCTTTCTTT. It codes for CASSPPAGVPFNMNTEAFF.

This clonotype has just a few counts. This chain joins TRBV5-1 and TRBJ1-1; D is ambiguous. The germline gives CDR1 SGHRS, CDR2 YFSETQ. The CDR3 contains 13 residues. The ends were cut back, 2 bases at V and 8 bases at J, with 13 bases in the middle. The DNA for the CDR3 is TGCGCCAGCAGCTTCGGGGAGGGAGGGGAAGCTTTCTTT. It translates to CASSFGEGGEAFF.

The J gene is TRBJ2-7, the V gene TRBV20-1, with D perhaps given as TRBD1 or TRBD2 (5 bases each). Germline loops: CDR1 DFQATT, CDR2 SNEGSKA (reference sequence). Deletions cut 0 bases from V and 6 bases from J, with 15 bases between. CDR3 length equals 14 residues. The CDR3 reads CSARDLRDAGEQYF. The CDR3 DNA sequence: TGCAGTGCTAGAGACCTCCGGGACGCCGGCGAGCAGTACTTC.

This clonotype was seen at least ten times. The chain recombines TRBV6-5 with TRBJ2-7; tentative D call: TRBD1 (6 bases). This CDR3 comprises 14 residues. CDR1 and CDR2 from the germline V gene are MNHEY and SVGAGI. V was clipped by 0 bases and J by 4 bases, with 10 bases between them. Here the CDR3 reads CASSYSFRGYEQYF. Here the CDR3 DNA reads TGTGCCAGCAGTTACTCGTTCAGGGGTTACGAGCAGTACTTC.

In this sample, this clonotype turned up many times. The V and J genes are TRBV11-2 and TRBJ1-1, with D maybe TRBD1 (5 bases). Trimming took off 4 bases at V and 4 bases at J, with 16 bases between the two ends. The CDR3 sequence is 15 residues long. Looked up from germline, CDR1 is SGHAT and CDR2 is FQNNGV. CDR3 DNA sequence: TGTGCCAGCAGCTCACTACGGGGGAGGACCACTGAAGCTTTCTTT. Protein sequence: CASSSLRGRTTEAFF.

The CDR3 DNA reads TGTGCCAGCAGTCCACTAAGCGGGGCCAGCACAGATACGCAGTATTTT. Translating it yields CASSPLSGASTDTQYF. The chain is built from TRBV12-3 or TRBV12-4 and TRBJ2-3, with TRBD2 identical over 7 bases. The V and J ends lost 5 bases and 0 bases, in that order; junction bases with no gene match: 8. The CDR3 runs to 16 residues.

J is TRBJ2-5 and V is TRBV28; TRBD2 matches at 12 bases. The CDR3 has 16 amino acids. V trimming: 6 bases; J trimming: 5 bases; junction bases outside the gene matches: 10. The germline V gene has CDR1 MDHEN and CDR2 SYDVKM. The CDR3 loop is CASSSRLAGVLETQYF. Here the CDR3 DNA reads TGTGCCAGCAGCTCCCGACTAGCGGGAGTTTTGGAGACCCAGTACTTC.

This clonotype was recorded a few times. This chain connects TRBV6-2 or TRBV6-3 to TRBJ2-7; 12 nucleotides align to TRBD2. The germline CDR1 and CDR2 sequences are MNHEY and SVGEGT. CDR3 length: 19 amino acids. V was clipped by 5 bases and J by 2 bases; unmatched bases: 16. The CDR3 loop is CASSQPGLAGGHNPYEQYF. CDR3 coding DNA: TGTGCCAGCAGTCAACCTGGCCTAGCGGGAGGGCACAACCCCTACGAGCAGTACTTC.

The V and J genes are TRBV7-2 and TRBJ2-4; either TRBD1 or TRBD2 may supply D (5 bases each). In germline, CDR1 is SGHTA, CDR2 FQGNSA. With 0 bases removed from V and 3 bases from J, the gap between germline ends came to 9 bases. The CDR3 is 15 residues long. CDR3 residues: CASSLAGVNKNIQYF. CDR3 nucleotide sequence: TGTGCCAGCAGCTTAGCGGGGGTGAACAAAAACATTCAGTACTTC.

DNA for the CDR3: TGCAGTGCTAACCAACAGGGTCGGGGCACTGAAGCTTTCTTT. Encoded protein: CSANQQGRGTEAFF. The chain joins TRBV20-1 to TRBJ1-1; D possibly corresponds to TRBD1 (6 bases). V shed 4 bases and J shed 4 bases, with 16 bases lying between them. Germline V gives CDR1 DFQATT, CDR2 SNEGSKA (reference sequence). This CDR3 spans 14 amino acids.

This clonotype has a handful of counts. This chain connects TRBV18 to TRBJ1-1, with D maybe TRBD1 (5 bases). This CDR3 has 14 residues. The germline CDR1 and CDR2 sequences are KGHSH and LQKENI. Trimming stripped 7 bases from V and 0 bases from J, with 12 bases between. In nucleotides, the CDR3 is TGTGCCAGCTTTTCGGGGCTCATGAACACTGAAGCTTTCTTT. It yields the protein CASFSGLMNTEAFF.

This chain uses TRBV7-2 with TRBJ2-5; 7 bases match TRBD1. V was pared by 5 bases and J by 2 bases, with 5 bases of the junction left unmatched. The CDR3 has 14 amino acids. Germline CDR1 and CDR2: SGHTA and FQGNSA. The CDR3 DNA follows: TGTGCCAGCAGCGCACAGGGGCGGCAAGAGACCCAGTACTTC. The encoded protein is CASSAQGRQETQYF.

This clonotype was seen only a few times. The chain links TRBV20-1 to TRBJ1-1; D unresolved. The germline V gene encodes CDR1 DFQATT and CDR2 SNEGSKA (reference sequence). Trimming cost V 6 bases and J 6 bases, with 17 bases left between them. The CDR3 sequence is 13 residues long. CDR3: CSAEPIGSPEAFF. The DNA for the CDR3 is TGCAGTGCAGAACCGATAGGCTCTCCTGAAGCTTTCTTT.

This clonotype was recorded a few times. The chain carries TRBV7-8 and TRBJ1-1, with 8 bases lining up with TRBD1. This CDR3 is built from 13 residues. Trimming at V came to 5 bases and at J to 9 bases, leaving 8 bases not matched to a gene. The germline gives CDR1 SGHVS, CDR2 FQNEAQ. The CDR3 DNA reads as TGTGCCAGCAGCAGTCGGACAGGGTCCCAAGCTTTCTTT. The encoded protein is CASSSRTGSQAFF.

The rearrangement joins TRBV9 to TRBJ2-3; weak D call: TRBD2 (5 bases). Germline assignment: CDR1 SGDLS and CDR2 YYNGEE. V lost 3 bases and J lost 4, with 21 bases in between. This CDR3 is 17 amino acids long. The CDR3 coding sequence is TGTGCCAGCAGCGGTAACATGGACTCTATTTTGGCAGATACGCAGTATTTT. This translates into CASSGNMDSILADTQYF.

This clonotype was counted ten times or more. The V call is TRBV6-1, the J call TRBJ2-7; 7 nucleotides match TRBD2. V shed 6 bases, J shed 5 bases, and the junction held 10 bases outside the gene matches. Germline values: CDR1 MNHNS, CDR2 SASEGT. This CDR3 comprises 14 residues. CDR3 residues: CASRPPGSGNEQYF. For the CDR3, the DNA is TGTGCCAGCAGGCCTCCTGGGAGCGGGAACGAGCAGTACTTC.

This chain joins TRBV12-3 or TRBV12-4 and TRBJ1-2; unclear D gene. CDR3 length: 13 amino acids. The V end was cut by 6 bases, the J end by 1 base, with 9 bases between. CDR3 protein: CASRRAVNYGYTF. CDR3 DNA sequence: TGTGCCAGCAGAAGGGCCGTTAACTATGGCTACACCTTC.

This clonotype was seen more than once but under ten times. The chain links TRBV20-1 to TRBJ2-1, with TRBD2 identical over 9 bases. V lost 3 bases to trimming and J lost 5 bases; unmatched junction nucleotides: 8. Germline V gene lookup returns CDR1 DFQATT and CDR2 SNEGSKA (reference sequence). The CDR3 loop spans 15 amino acids. CDR3 sequence reads: CSARGSGSYHNEQFF. The CDR3 DNA reads TGCAGTGCTAGGGGTAGCGGGAGTTACCACAATGAGCAGTTCTTC.

This clonotype was counted a few times. This chain joins TRBV12-5 and TRBJ1-1; the match to TRBD1 covers 8 bases. Germline assignment: CDR1 LGHNT and CDR2 FRNRAP. V gave up 10 bases and J gave up 2 bases; unmatched junction bases: 6. There are 13 residues in the CDR3. CDR3 nucleotides: TGTGCTAATCCCCAGGGGGCAAACACTGAAGCTTTCTTT. The encoded protein is CANPQGANTEAFF.

Ten or more counts support this clonotype. The rearrangement uses TRBV29-1 and TRBJ2-3; 11 nucleotides match TRBD1. There are 14 residues in the CDR3. Germline V gives CDR1 SQVTM, CDR2 ANQGSEA. V shed 4 bases and J 5 bases; nucleotides not matched to a gene: 5. Written as DNA, the CDR3 is TGCAGCGTTGTTGGGGACAGGGGGAAAGATACGCAGTATTTT. It yields the protein CSVVGDRGKDTQYF.

The chain couples TRBV2 to TRBJ1-2, with D perhaps matching TRBD1 (6 bases). The ends were cut back, 8 bases at V and 4 bases at J, with 8 bases in the middle. The CDR3 sequence is 11 residues long. CDR1 SNHLY and CDR2 FYNNEI come from the germline V gene. CDR3 bases: TGTGCCAGCGGACAGCCCTATGGCTACACCTTC. Amino acids: CASGQPYGYTF.

The V gene is TRBV7-9, the J gene TRBJ2-2; TRBD2 might be the D (5 bases). CDR1 SEHNR and CDR2 FQNEAQ come from the germline V gene (reference sequence). V lost 5 bases and J 1 base, leaving 8 bases between the germline ends. The CDR3 loop spans 14 amino acids. CDR3 sequence reads: CASSPGLNTGELFF. CDR3 DNA: TGTGCCAGCAGCCCCGGACTGAACACCGGGGAGCTGTTTTTT.